What follows are 22 T cell receptor beta chains derived from one specimen sequenced in a study of technical replicates of blood from a handful of donors. Sequenced by immunoSEQ multiplex PCR; TCRdb stores in-frame clones only, minus some. The sample yields about 89,000 clones, 85% to 95% seen once. Sequenced: T cells isolated from PBMCs. The origin of the receptors is a human donor in good health.

The chain joins TRBV5-1 to TRBJ2-1; perhaps TRBD2 as D (6 bases). Germline V CDR1 and CDR2: SGHRS, YFSETQ. The CDR3 covers 16 residues. Trimming removed 7 bases from V and 7 bases from J, with 24 bases in between. The CDR3, as DNA: TGCGCCAGCGGAAGGGCCCCGGGGGTAGAATTGAATGAGCAGTTCTTC. The encoded protein is CASGRAPGVELNEQFF.

Note on this clone: An end of the junction differs from the germline gene, which may be a read error. This chain connects TRBV7-7 to TRBJ1-1; D possibly corresponds to TRBD1 (6 bases). CDR3 length: 14 residues. CDR1 SSHAT and CDR2 FNYEAQ come from the germline V gene (reference sequence). The CDR3 here is CASSRQTGNTEAFF. The CDR3 bases are TGTGCTAGCAGTCGTCAGACAGGGAACACTGAAGCTTTCTTT. The entire variable domain, with the rest obtained from reference TRBV7-7 and TRBJ1-1, is as follows: GAGVSQSPRYKVTKRGQDVTLRCDPISSHATLYWYQQALGQGPEFLTYFNYEAQPDKSGLPSDRFSAERPEGSISTLTIQRTEQRDSAMYRCASSRQTGNTEAFFGQGTRLTVV.

The chain combines TRBV18 with TRBJ1-5, with 9 bases identical to TRBD1. V gave up 4 bases and J gave up 4 bases; unmatched junction bases: 5. The CDR3 spans 15 residues. Germline CDR1 KGHSH, CDR2 LQKENI. The CDR3 DNA sequence: TGTGCCAGCTCACAAGGACAGGGGACTAATCAGCCCCAGCATTTT. It encodes CASSQGQGTNQPQHF.

This chain connects TRBV7-2 to TRBJ2-3; a possible D gene is TRBD2 (6 bases). The germline V gene has CDR1 SGHTA and CDR2 FQGNSA. Trimming stripped 2 bases from V and 6 bases from J, with 15 bases between. The CDR3 totals 15 residues. This CDR3 reads CASSLTGVVSDTQYF. Written as DNA, the CDR3 is TGTGCCAGCAGCTTAACGGGAGTAGTGTCCGATACGCAGTATTTT.

CDR3 DNA sequence: TGTGCCAGCAGTTCAGGTTTCCTCTTGAACACCGGGGAGCTGTTTTTT. Translating gives CASSSGFLLNTGELFF. The chain employs TRBV28 and TRBJ2-2, with no clear D. The germline CDR1 and CDR2 sequences are MDHEN and SYDVKM. The V gene lost 4 bases and the J gene lost 1 base, with 13 bases spanning the gap. This CDR3 region has 16 residues.

V usage is TRBV5-1 and J usage is TRBJ2-6; D unclear. This CDR3 comprises 16 residues. Germline V gene sequence: CDR1 SGHRS, CDR2 YFSETQ. V lost 0 bases, J lost 0 bases, and 7 bases lay in between. The CDR3 protein is CASSLGQLSGANVLTF. The CDR3 DNA is TGCGCCAGCAGCTTGGGACAACTCTCTGGGGCCAACGTCCTGACTTTC. Looking up the rest from reference TRBV5-1 and TRBJ2-6 gives the full variable domain: KAGVTQTPRYLIKTRGQQVTLSCSPISGHRSVSWYQQTPGQGLQFLFEYFSETQRNKGNFPGRFSGRQFSNSRSEMNVSTLELGDSALYLCASSLGQLSGANVLTFGAGSRLTVL.

This chain connects TRBV6-1 to TRBJ1-6, with 7 bases identical to TRBD1. The CDR3 spans 14 residues. In germline, CDR1 is MNHNS, CDR2 SASEGT. Germline trimming cut 10 bases from V and 8 bases from J; bases unmatched to any gene: 11. CDR3 coding DNA: TGTGCCACTTACAGACAGGGTGCTTATTCACCCCTCCACTTT. This codes for CATYRQGAYSPLHF.

V gene TRBV10-3 combines with J gene TRBJ2-1; D may be TRBD1 (6 bases). The CDR3 is 13 amino acids. The germline V gene encodes CDR1 ENHRY and CDR2 SYGVKD. The V end was cut by 2 bases, the J end by 8 bases, with 10 bases between. As DNA, the CDR3 is TGTGCCATCAGTGAGGGCAGGGGCTATGAGCAGTTCTTC. Its translation is CAISEGRGYEQFF.

The J gene is TRBJ2-1, the V gene TRBV4-2; 8 nucleotides match TRBD2. CDR3 length equals 15 residues. CDR1 and CDR2 (germline): LGHNA, YNFKEQ. Unmatched junction bases numbered 8, after V lost 0 bases and J lost 10 bases. The CDR3 is CASSQDRGTRREQFF. The CDR3 bases are TGTGCCAGCAGCCAAGATCGGGGGACTAGAAGGGAGCAGTTCTTC.

The chain uses TRBV2 and TRBJ1-6, with a tentative D call TRBD1 (6 bases). V lost 10 bases and J 11 bases, leaving 18 bases between the germline ends. The CDR3 covers 13 residues. CDR1 is SNHLY and CDR2 is FYNNEI in the germline V gene. This CDR3 is CANQGRERTPLHF. In DNA, the CDR3 is TGTGCCAATCAGGGGAGGGAGAGGACACCCCTCCACTTT.

This clone showed up just once. CDR3: CASSPTGGPKSYEQYF. CDR3 bases: TGTGCCAGCTCACCTACGGGGGGGCCCAAATCCTACGAGCAGTACTTC. The genes are TRBV18 and TRBJ2-7; 8 bases fit TRBD2. The CDR3 has 16 residues. Germline CDR1 is KGHSH and CDR2 is LQKENI. Trimming removed 3 bases from V and 1 base from J; junction bases left unmatched: 8.

The J gene is TRBJ2-7, the V gene TRBV6-6, with TRBD2 identical over 7 bases. This CDR3 is built from 16 residues. V shed 8 bases and J 3 bases; nucleotides not matched to a gene: 16. CDR1 and CDR2 from the germline V gene are MNHNY and SVGAGI (reference sequence). CDR3 coding DNA: TGTGCCAGCTTTCCGCGGGAGAGTGGGGGTCTCTACGAGCAGTACTTC. Protein: CASFPRESGGLYEQYF.

The CDR3 nucleotides read TGCGCCAGCAGCCACCCCCGGGACAGGTACGATAGCAATCAGCCCCAGCATTTT. This gives the protein CASSHPRDRYDSNQPQHF. V and J are TRBV4-1 and TRBJ1-5, with TRBD1 matching 8 bases. Germline V gene lookup returns CDR1 MGHRA and CDR2 YSYEKL. CDR3 length equals 18 residues. The V segment lost 3 bases and the J segment 0 bases; nucleotides outside the gene matches: 10.

The CDR3 DNA is TGTGCCAGCCGACTTAACGAAAACTATGGCTACACCTTC. Translating it yields CASRLNENYGYTF. V is TRBV27 and J is TRBJ1-2; D ambiguous. Trimming pared 8 bases from V and 2 bases from J, leaving 12 bases between. CDR3 length: 13 residues. CDR1 is MNHEY and CDR2 is SMNVEV in the germline V gene (reference sequence).

The J gene is TRBJ1-2, the V gene TRBV27, with D perhaps TRBD1 (5 bases). This CDR3 is built from 12 residues. CDR1 and CDR2 from the germline V gene are MNHEY and SMNVEV (reference sequence). Trimming removed 5 bases at V and 5 bases at J, with 9 bases between. The CDR3, as DNA: TGTGCCAGCAGTGGTGACAGATATGGCTACACCTTC. This gives the protein CASSGDRYGYTF.

The V and J genes are TRBV11-2 and TRBJ2-1, with 7 bases lining up with TRBD1. J lost 8 bases, V lost 5 bases, and 6 bases had no gene match. CDR1 SGHAT and CDR2 FQNNGV come from the germline V gene. The CDR3 consists of 13 residues. Here the CDR3 DNA reads TGTGCCAGCAGCCGTGACAGGGTCTATGAGCAGTTCTTC. Its protein product is CASSRDRVYEQFF.

J is TRBJ2-7 and V is TRBV27; 8 nucleotides match TRBD1. Germline lookup yields CDR1 MNHEY and CDR2 SMNVEV (reference sequence). V lost 7 bases and J lost 5; bases outside the gene matches: 4. The CDR3 runs to 12 residues. CDR3 loop: CASKDRENEQYF. CDR3 in DNA: TGTGCCAGCAAGGACAGGGAAAACGAGCAGTACTTC.

This chain connects TRBV4-1 to TRBJ2-2; the D gene is possibly TRBD2 (6 bases). V was clipped by 4 bases and J by 0 bases, with 15 bases between them. The CDR3 extends over 17 amino acids. From germline, CDR1 is MGHRA and CDR2 YSYEKL. CDR3 nucleotide sequence: TGCGCCAGCAGCCGAGGGGACCGGGGGTCGAACACCGGGGAGCTGTTTTTT. Its translation is CASSRGDRGSNTGELFF.

The chain is built from TRBV28 and TRBJ1-4; TRBD1 aligns across 9 bases. CDR3 length: 19 residues. Germline lookup yields CDR1 MDHEN and CDR2 SYDVKM. With 6 bases clipped from V and 10 bases from J, the junction kept 24 bases outside the gene matches. CDR3 coding DNA: TGTGCCAGCAGCCCCCTCCCCGGGACAGGGAATATACGAAGGGCAAAACTGTTTTTT. Residues: CASSPLPGTGNIRRAKLFF.

The count of this clone is one. The chain couples TRBV19 to TRBJ1-2; possibly TRBD1 for D (5 bases). The germline gives CDR1 LNHDA, CDR2 SQIVND (reference sequence). V dropped 7 bases and J dropped 1 base, with 16 bases sitting between them. The CDR3 sequence is 15 residues long. The CDR3 is CASISGAGGNYGYTF. CDR3 bases: TGTGCCAGTATTAGTGGGGCAGGCGGTAACTATGGCTACACCTTC.

The chain is built from TRBV10-3 and TRBJ2-2, with a possible D match to TRBD2 (6 bases). CDR1 is ENHRY and CDR2 is SYGVKD in the germline V gene. V lost 6 bases and J 2 bases, leaving 19 bases between the germline ends. CDR3 length equals 17 residues. DNA for the CDR3: TGTGCCATCAGCTTTGGTTGGGGGGTTTTCAACACCGGGGAGCTGTTTTTT. It codes for CAISFGWGVFNTGELFF.

The rearrangement links TRBV5-1 to TRBJ2-3, with 7 bases aligning to TRBD2. Per the germline V gene, CDR1 is SGHRS and CDR2 is YFSETQ. Trimming at V came to 6 bases and at J to 3 bases, leaving 7 bases not matched to a gene. The CDR3 has 14 amino acids. In DNA, the CDR3 is TGCGCCAGCACCTTACCGGGGGGAACAGATACGCAGTATTTT. Translation gives CASTLPGGTDTQYF.